This T cell receptor beta chain appears in the sequencing data of a study of cytomegalovirus exposure and HLA in healthy donors. Concerning this clone: Its target is not known.

Amplification used 60 Vbeta primers and 13 Jbeta primers. Generated by immunoSEQ multiplex PCR, the TCRdb table keeps only in-frame clones and is missing some. The sample lists around 20,000 clones; about 84% were seen once. Overall study findings and caveats: A later examination showed that TCR association rates differed by HLA locus, with DRB1 most and HLA-C fewest. Common viral pathogens were later found to be apparently linked to several of the most significant clusters. Reported findings show TCR beta sequences accurately forecast HLA-A and HLA-B alleles in most subjects. Some TCR beta chains (164 of them) were listed as cytomegalovirus-associated.

After removal of 6 bases from V and 1 base from J, the junction contained 10 bases not matched to a gene. The CDR3 spans 17 residues. Germline V lookup: CDR1 MNHEY, CDR2 SMNVEV (reference sequence). J is TRBJ2-3 and V is TRBV27; 10 positions match TRBD2. The specimen was PBMCs. The sequence came from a human donor in good health. CDR3 sequence reads: CASRFLTSGRRTDTQYF. CDR3 nucleotides: TGTGCCAGCAGATTCCTGACTAGCGGGCGCCGCACAGATACGCAGTATTTT.